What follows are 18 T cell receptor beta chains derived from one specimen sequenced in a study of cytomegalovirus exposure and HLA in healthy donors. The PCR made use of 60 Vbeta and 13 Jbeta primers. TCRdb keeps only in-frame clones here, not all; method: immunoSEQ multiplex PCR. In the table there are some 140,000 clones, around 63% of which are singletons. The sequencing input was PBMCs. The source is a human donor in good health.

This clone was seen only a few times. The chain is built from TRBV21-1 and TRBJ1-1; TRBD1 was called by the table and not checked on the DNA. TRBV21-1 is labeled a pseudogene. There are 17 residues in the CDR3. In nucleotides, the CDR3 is TGTGCCAGCAAGCGCTGGACAGACGCTCCCATGAACACTGAAGCTTTCTTT. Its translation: CASKRWTDAPMNTEAFF.

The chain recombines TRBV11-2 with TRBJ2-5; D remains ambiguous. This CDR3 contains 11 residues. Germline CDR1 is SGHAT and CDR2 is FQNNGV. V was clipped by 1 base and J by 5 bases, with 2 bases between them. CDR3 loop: CASSLAETQYF. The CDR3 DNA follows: TGTGCCAGCAGCTTAGCGGAGACCCAGTACTTC.

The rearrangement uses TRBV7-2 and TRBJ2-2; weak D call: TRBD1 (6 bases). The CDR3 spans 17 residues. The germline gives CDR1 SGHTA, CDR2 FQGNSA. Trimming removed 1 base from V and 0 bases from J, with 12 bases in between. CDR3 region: CASSLGTAPTNTGELFF. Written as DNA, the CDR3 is TGTGCCAGCAGCTTAGGGACAGCGCCCACGAACACCGGGGAGCTGTTTTTT.

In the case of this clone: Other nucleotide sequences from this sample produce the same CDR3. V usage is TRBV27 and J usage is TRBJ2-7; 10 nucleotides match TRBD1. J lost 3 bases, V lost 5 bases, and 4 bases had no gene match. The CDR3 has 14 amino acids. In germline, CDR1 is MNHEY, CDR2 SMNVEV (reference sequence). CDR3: CASSPRDRGYEQYF. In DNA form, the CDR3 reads TGTGCCAGCAGTCCCCGGGACAGGGGCTACGAGCAGTACTTC.

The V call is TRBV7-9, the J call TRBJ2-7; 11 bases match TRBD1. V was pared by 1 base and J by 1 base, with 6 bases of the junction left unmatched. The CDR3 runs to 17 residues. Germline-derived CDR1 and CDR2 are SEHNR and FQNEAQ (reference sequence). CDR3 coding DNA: TGTGCCAGCAGCTTAGGGACAGGGGGCCTGGTGTCCTACGAGCAGTACTTC. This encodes CASSLGTGGLVSYEQYF. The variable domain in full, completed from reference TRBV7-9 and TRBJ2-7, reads DTGVSQNPRHKITKRGQNVTFRCDPISEHNRLYWYRQTLGQGPEFLTYFQNEAQLEKSRLLSDRFSAERPKGSFSTLEIQRTEQGDSAMYLCASSLGTGGLVSYEQYFGPGTRLTVT.

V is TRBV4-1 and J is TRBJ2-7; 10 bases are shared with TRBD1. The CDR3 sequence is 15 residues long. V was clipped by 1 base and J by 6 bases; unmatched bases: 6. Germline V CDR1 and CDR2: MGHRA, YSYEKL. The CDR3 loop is CASSQGQGQGIEQYF. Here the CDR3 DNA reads TGCGCCAGCAGCCAAGGGCAGGGACAGGGGATCGAGCAGTACTTC.

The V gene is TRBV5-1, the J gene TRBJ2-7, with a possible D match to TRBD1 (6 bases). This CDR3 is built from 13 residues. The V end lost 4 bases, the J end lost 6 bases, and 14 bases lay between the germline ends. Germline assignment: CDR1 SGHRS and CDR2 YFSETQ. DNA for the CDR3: TGCGCCAGCAGCATGCTGGGGGCCAGCGAGCAGTACTTC. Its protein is CASSMLGASEQYF.

CDR3 nucleotides: TGTGCCAGCACCCAGACCGGGGGCTACGAGCAGTACTTC. Amino acids: CASTQTGGYEQYF. V gene TRBV18 combines with J gene TRBJ2-7; D is perhaps TRBD2 (6 bases). CDR1 and CDR2 from the germline V gene are KGHSH and LQKENI. The CDR3 extends over 13 amino acids. The V gene lost 8 bases and the J gene lost 3 bases, with 14 bases spanning the gap.

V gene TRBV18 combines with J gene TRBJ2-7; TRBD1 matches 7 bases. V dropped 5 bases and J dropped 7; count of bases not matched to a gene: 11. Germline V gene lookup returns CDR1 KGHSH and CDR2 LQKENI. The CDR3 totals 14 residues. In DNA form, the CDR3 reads TGTGCCAGCTCATATCGGGACAGATCGAAAGAGCAGTACTTC. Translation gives CASSYRDRSKEQYF.

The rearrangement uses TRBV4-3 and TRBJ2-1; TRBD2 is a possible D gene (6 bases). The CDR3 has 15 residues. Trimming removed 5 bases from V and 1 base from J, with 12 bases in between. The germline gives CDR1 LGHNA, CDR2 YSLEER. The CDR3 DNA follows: TGCGCCAGCAGCGCCGAACTAGCTTCCTACAATGAGCAGTTCTTC. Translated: CASSAELASYNEQFF.

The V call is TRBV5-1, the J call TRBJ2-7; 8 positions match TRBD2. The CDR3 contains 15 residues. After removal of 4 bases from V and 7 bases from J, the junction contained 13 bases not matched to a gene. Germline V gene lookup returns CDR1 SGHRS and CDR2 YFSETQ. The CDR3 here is CASSPSAGGAGEQYF. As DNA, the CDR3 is TGCGCCAGCAGCCCCTCCGCCGGGGGGGCGGGGGAGCAGTACTTC.

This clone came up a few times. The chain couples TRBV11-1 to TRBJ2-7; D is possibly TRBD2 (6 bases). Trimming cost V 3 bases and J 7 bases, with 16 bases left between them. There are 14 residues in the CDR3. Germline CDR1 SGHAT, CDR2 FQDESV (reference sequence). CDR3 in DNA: TGTGCCAGCAGCTTCGGGCAGGGAGGCGCAGAGCAGTACTTC. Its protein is CASSFGQGGAEQYF.

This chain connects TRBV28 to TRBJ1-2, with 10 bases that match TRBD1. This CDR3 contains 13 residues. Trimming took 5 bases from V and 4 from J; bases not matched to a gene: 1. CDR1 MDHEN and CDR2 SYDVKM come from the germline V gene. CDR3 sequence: CASSRTGGYGYTF. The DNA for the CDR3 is TGTGCCAGCAGTCGGACAGGGGGCTATGGCTACACCTTC.

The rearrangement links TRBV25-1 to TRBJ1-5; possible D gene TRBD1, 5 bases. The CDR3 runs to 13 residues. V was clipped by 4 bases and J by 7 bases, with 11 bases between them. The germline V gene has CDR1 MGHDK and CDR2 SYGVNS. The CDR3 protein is CASSGEGRQPQHF. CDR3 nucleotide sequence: TGTGCCAGCAGTGGGGAGGGGAGGCAGCCCCAGCATTTT.

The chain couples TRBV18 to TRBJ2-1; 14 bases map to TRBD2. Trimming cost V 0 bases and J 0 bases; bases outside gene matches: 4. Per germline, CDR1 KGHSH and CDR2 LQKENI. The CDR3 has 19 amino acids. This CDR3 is CASSPPGLAGASSYNEQFF. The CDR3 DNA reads TGTGCCAGCTCACCACCGGGACTAGCGGGAGCGTCCTCCTACAATGAGCAGTTCTTC.

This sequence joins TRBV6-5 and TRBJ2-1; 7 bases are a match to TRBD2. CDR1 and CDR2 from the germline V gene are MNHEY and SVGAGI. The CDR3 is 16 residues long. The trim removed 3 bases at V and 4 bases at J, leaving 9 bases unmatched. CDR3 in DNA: TGTGCCAGCAGTTATATATCTAGCGGAAATTACAATGAGCAGTTCTTC. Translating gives CASSYISSGNYNEQFF.

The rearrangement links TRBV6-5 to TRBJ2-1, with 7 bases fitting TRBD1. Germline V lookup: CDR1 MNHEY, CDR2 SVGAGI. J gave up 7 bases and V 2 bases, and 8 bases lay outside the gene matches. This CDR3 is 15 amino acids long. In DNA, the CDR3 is TGTGCCAGCAGTTACGGGTTAGGGGGCGGGAATGAGCAGTTCTTC. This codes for CASSYGLGGGNEQFF.

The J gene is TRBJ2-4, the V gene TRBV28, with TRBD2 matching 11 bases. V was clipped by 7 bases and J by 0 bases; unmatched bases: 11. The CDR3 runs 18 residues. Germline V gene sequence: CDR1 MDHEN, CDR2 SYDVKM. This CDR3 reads CASTPSGGIPLAKNIQYF. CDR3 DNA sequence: TGTGCCAGCACCCCTAGCGGGGGGATCCCGCTAGCCAAAAACATTCAGTACTTC.